The sample holds a few counts of the clone carrying this TCR beta chain. Time point: patch test 3, about 24 weeks after DPC sensitization. The treatment is: therapeutic diphenylcyclopropenone sensitization with weekly scalp DPC. TCRdb re-called the RACE reads with MiXCR, one entry per CDR3 protein. In the table there are 50,000 to 70,000 distinct CDR3 sequences, over 10% of which are singletons. Trimming removed 4 bases from V and 6 bases from J, with 12 bases in between. CDR3 length: 13 amino acids. Germline lookup yields CDR1 LNHDA and CDR2 SQIVND (reference sequence). These data come from a study of human T cells and chemical hapten exposure.

The sequencing here drew on whole blood, taken in connection with sensitization to the hapten diphenylcyclopropenone (DPC). The V and J genes are TRBV19 and TRBJ1-1; no clear D. The clonotype comes from a young man with alopecia areata. Some clones in this sample may be carry-over from other donors' samples. This CDR3 is CASSSKSWSEAFF. CDR3 nucleotide sequence: TGTGCCAGTAGTAGCAAGAGTTGGTCTGAAGCTTTCTTT.